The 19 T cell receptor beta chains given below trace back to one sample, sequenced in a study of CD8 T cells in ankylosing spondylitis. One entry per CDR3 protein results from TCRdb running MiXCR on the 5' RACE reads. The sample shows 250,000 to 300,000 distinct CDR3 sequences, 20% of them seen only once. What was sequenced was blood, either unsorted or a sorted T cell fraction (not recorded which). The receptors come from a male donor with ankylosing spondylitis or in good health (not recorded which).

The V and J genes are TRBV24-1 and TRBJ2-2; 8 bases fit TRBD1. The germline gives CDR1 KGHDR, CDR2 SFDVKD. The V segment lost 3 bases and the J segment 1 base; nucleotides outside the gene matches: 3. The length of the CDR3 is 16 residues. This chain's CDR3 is CATSDTRGLNTGELFF. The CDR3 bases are TGTGCCACCAGTGATACCAGGGGGCTGAACACCGGGGAGCTGTTTTTT.

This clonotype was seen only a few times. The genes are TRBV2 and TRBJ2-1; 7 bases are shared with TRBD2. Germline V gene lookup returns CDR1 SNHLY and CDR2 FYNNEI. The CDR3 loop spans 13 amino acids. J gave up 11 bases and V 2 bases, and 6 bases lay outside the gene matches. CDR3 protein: CASSERKRDQQFF. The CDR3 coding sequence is TGTGCCAGCAGTGAAAGAAAGCGGGATCAGCAGTTCTTC.

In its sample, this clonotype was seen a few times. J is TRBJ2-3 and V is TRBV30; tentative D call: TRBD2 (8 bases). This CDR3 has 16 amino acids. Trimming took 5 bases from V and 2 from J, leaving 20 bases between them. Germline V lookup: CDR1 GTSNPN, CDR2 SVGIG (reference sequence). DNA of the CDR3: TGTGCCTGGGGAGTAGGGGGCGGGAGGCACACAGATACGCAGTATTTT. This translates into CAWGVGGGRHTDTQYF.

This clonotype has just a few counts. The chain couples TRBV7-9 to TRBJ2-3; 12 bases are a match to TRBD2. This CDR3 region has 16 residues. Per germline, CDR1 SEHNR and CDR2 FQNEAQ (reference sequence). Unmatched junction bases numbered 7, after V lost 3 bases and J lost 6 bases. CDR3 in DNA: TGTGCCAGCAGCTTTTCGACTAGCGGGAGTTACGATACGCAGTATTTT. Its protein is CASSFSTSGSYDTQYF.

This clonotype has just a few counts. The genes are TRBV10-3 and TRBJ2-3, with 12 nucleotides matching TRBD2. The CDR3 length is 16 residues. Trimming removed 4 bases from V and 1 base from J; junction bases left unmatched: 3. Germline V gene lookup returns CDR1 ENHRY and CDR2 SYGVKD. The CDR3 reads CAISVPSGGGTDTQYF. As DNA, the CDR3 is TGTGCCATCAGTGTTCCTAGCGGGGGGGGCACAGATACGCAGTATTTT.

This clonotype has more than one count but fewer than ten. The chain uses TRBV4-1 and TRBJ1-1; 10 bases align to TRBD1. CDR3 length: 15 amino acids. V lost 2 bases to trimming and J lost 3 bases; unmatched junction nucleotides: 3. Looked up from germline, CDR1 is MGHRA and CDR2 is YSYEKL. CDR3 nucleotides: TGCGCCAGCAGCCAACTCGGGACAGGGGACACTGAAGCTTTCTTT. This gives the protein CASSQLGTGDTEAFF.

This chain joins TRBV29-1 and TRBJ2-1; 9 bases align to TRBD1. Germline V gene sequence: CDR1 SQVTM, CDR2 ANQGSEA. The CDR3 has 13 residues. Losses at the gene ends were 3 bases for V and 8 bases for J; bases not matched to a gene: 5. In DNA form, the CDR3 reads TGCAGCGTTGACCGACAGGGGGGGTATGAGCAGTTCTTC. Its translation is CSVDRQGGYEQFF.

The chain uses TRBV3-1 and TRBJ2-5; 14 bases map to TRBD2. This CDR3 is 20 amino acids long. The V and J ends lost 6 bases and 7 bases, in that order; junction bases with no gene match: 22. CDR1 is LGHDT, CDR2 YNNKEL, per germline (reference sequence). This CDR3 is CASRLGLAGDSISGRRTQYF. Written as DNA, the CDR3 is TGTGCCAGCAGACTGGGACTAGCGGGAGATTCTATCTCCGGAAGGCGGACCCAGTACTTC.

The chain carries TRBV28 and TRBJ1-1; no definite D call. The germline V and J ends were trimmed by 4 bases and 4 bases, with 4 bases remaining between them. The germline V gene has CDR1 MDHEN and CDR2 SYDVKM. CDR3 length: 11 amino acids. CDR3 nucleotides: TGTGCCAGCAGTTACACCACTGAAGCTTTCTTT. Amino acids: CASSYTTEAFF.

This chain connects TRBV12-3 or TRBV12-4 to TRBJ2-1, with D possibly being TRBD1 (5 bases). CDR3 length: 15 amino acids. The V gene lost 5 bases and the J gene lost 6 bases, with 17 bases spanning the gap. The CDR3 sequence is CASSPDDREVNEQFF. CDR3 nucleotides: TGTGCCAGCAGTCCCGACGACAGAGAGGTCAATGAGCAGTTCTTC.

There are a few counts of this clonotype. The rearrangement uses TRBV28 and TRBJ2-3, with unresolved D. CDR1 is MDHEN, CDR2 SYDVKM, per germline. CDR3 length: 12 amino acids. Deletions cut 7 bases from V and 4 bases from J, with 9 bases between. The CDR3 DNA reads TGTGCCAGCAAACATGGGGCAGATACGCAGTATTTT. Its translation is CASKHGADTQYF.

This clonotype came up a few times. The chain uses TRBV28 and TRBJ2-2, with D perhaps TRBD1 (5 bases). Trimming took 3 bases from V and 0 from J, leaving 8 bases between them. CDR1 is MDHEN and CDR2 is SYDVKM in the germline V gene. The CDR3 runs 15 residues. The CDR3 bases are TGTGCCAGCAGTTTCGACAGCGCGAACACCGGGGAGCTGTTTTTT. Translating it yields CASSFDSANTGELFF. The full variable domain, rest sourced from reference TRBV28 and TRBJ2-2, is DVKVTQSSRYLVKRTGEKVFLECVQDMDHENMFWYRQDPGLGLRLIYFSYDVKMKEKGDIPEGYSVSREKKERFSLILESASTNQTSMYLCASSFDSANTGELFFGEGSRLTVL.

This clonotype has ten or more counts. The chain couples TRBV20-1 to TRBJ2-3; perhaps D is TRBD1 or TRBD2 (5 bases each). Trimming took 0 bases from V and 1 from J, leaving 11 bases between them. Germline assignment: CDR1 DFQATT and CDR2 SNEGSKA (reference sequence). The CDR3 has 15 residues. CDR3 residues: CSARDMRGGTDTQYF. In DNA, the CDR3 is TGCAGTGCTAGAGATATGAGGGGCGGCACAGATACGCAGTATTTT.

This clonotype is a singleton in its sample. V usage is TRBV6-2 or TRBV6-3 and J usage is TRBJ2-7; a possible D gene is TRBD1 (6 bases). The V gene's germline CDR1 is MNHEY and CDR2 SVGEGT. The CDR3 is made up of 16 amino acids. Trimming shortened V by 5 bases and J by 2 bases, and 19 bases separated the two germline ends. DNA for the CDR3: TGTGCCAGCAGTAGAGGGACAACCGGTTGGGCCTACGAGCAGTACGTC. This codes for CASSRGTTGWAYEQYV.

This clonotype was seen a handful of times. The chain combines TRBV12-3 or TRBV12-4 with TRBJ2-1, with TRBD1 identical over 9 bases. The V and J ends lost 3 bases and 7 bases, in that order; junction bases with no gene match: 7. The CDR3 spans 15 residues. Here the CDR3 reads CASSFGDRAGNEQFF. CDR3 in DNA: TGTGCCAGCAGTTTTGGGGACAGGGCCGGGAATGAGCAGTTCTTC.

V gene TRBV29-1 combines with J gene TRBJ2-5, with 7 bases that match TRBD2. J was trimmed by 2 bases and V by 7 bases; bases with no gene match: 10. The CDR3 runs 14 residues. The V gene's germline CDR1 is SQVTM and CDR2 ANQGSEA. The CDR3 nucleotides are TGCAGCGCCGTCGGGCTAGCGGCACAAGAGACCCAGTACTTC. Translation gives CSAVGLAAQETQYF.

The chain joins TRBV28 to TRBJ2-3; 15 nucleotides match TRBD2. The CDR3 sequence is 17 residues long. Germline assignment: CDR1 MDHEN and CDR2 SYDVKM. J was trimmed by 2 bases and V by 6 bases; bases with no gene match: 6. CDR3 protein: CASSAGTSGGTTDTQYF. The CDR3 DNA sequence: TGTGCCAGCAGCGCTGGGACTAGCGGGGGGACCACAGATACGCAGTATTTT.

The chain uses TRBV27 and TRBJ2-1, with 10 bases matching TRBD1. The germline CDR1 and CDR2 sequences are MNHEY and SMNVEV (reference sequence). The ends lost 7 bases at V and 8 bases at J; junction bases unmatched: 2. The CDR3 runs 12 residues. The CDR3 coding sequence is TGTGCCAGCACCGGGACAGGGGATGAGCAGTTCTTC. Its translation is CASTGTGDEQFF.

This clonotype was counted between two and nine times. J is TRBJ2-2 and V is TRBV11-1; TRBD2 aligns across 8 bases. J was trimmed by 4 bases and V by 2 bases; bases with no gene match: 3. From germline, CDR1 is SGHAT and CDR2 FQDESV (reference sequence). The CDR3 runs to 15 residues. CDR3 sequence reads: CASSLRLALTGELFF. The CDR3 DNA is TGTGCCAGCAGCTTACGACTAGCGCTCACCGGGGAGCTGTTTTTT.